The source of this T cell receptor (beta chain) is a study of T cells after yellow fever vaccination. MiXCR, applied by TCRdb to the 5' RACE reads, yields one record per CDR3 protein. The table records some 340,000 distinct CDR3 sequences, roughly 10% of them present only once. This clonotype was found a few times. The source material was CD4+ T cells sorted from PBMCs, sampled 45 days after the yellow fever booster vaccination. This TCR came from a man aged 18 to 30 who received the YFV17D yellow fever vaccine.

CDR3 residues: CASTYSWGGDYEQYF. The CDR3 coding sequence is TGTGCCAGCACCTACAGTTGGGGTGGCGACTACGAGCAGTACTTC. The V call is TRBV27, the J call TRBJ2-7; D is unclear. Germline V CDR1 and CDR2: MNHEY, SMNVEV (reference sequence). The ends were cut back, 7 bases at V and 3 bases at J, with 19 bases in the middle. The CDR3 is 15 amino acids.